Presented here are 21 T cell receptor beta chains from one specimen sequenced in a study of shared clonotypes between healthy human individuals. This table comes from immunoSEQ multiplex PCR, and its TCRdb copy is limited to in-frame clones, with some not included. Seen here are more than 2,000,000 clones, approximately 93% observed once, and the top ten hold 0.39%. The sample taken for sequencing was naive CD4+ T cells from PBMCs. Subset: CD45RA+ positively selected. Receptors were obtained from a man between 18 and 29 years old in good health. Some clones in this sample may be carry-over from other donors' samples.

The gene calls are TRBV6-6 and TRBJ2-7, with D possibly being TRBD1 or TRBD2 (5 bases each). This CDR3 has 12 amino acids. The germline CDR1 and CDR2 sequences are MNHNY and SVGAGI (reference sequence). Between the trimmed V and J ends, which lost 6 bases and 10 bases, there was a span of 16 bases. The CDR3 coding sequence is TGTGCCAGCAGCCTAGGGGACCGACCCCAGTACTTC. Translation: CASSLGDRPQYF.

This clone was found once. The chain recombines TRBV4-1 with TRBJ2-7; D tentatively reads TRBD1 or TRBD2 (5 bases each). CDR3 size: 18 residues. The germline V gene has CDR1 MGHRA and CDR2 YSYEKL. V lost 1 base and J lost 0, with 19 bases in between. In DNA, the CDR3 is TGCGCCAGCAGCCAAGGGATCCTCGGGGACGGAGCCTCCTACGAGCAGTACTTC. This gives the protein CASSQGILGDGASYEQYF.

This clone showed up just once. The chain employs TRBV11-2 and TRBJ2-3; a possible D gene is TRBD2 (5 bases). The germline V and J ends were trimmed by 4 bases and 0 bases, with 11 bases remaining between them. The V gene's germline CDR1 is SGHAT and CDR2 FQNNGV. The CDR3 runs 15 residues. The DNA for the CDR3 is TGTGCCAGCAGCTCATCGGGAACTAGCACAGATACGCAGTATTTT. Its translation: CASSSSGTSTDTQYF.

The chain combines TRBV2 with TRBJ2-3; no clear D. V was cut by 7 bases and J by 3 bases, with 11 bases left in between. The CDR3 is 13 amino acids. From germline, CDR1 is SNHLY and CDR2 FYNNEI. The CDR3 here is CASMRQVTDTQYF. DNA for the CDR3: TGTGCCAGCATGAGGCAGGTAACAGATACGCAGTATTTT.

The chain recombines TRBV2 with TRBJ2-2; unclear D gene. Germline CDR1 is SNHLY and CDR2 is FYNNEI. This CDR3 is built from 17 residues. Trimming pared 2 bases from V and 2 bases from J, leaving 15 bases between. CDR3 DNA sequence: TGTGCCAGCAGTGAACGTCGGCTGGAACATAACACCGGGGAGCTGTTTTTT. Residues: CASSERRLEHNTGELFF.

The CDR3 nucleotides are TGCGCCAGCAGCTTGGGGGCTAAAGATCAGCCCCAGCATTTT. It encodes CASSLGAKDQPQHF. The chain has TRBV5-1 and TRBJ1-5; D unresolved. CDR1 SGHRS and CDR2 YFSETQ come from the germline V gene. This CDR3 has 14 amino acids. V lost 0 bases, J lost 5 bases, and 9 bases lay in between.

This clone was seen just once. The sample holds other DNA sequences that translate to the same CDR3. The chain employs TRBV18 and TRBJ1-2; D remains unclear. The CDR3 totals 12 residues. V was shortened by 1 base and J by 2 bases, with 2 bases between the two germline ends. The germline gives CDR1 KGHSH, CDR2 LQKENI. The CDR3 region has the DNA TGTGCCAGCTCACCACTGAACTATGGCTACACCTTC. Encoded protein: CASSPLNYGYTF.

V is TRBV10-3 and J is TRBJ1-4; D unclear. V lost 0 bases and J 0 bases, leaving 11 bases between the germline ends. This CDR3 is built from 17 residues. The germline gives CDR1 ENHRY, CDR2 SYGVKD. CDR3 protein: CAISESPDSSTNEKLFF. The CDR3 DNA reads TGTGCCATCAGTGAGTCTCCTGACTCCTCAACTAATGAAAAACTGTTTTTT.

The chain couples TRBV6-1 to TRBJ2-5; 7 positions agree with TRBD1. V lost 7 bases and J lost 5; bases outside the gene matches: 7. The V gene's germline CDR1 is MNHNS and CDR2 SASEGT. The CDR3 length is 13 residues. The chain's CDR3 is CASNPTGRETQYF. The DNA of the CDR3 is TGTGCCAGCAATCCGACAGGGCGGGAGACCCAGTACTTC.

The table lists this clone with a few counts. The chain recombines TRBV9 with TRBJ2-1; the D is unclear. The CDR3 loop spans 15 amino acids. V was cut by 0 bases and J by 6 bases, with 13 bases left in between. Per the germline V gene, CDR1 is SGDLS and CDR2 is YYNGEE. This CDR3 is CASSVARPLGNEQFF. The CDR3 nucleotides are TGTGCCAGCAGCGTAGCAAGACCCTTGGGCAATGAGCAGTTCTTC.

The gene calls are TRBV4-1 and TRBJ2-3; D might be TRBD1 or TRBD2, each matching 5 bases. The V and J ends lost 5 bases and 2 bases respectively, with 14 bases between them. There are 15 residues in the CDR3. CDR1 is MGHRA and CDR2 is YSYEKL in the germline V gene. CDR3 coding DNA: TGCGCCAGCAGCTACCCCGGGACCACCACAGATACGCAGTATTTT. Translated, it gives CASSYPGTTTDTQYF.

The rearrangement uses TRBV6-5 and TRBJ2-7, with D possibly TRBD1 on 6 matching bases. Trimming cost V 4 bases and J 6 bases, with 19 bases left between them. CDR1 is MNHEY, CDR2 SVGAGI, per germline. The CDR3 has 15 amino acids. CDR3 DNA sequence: TGTGCCAGCAGTTCCCATATCCTTACAGGGACCGAGCAGTACTTC. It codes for CASSSHILTGTEQYF.

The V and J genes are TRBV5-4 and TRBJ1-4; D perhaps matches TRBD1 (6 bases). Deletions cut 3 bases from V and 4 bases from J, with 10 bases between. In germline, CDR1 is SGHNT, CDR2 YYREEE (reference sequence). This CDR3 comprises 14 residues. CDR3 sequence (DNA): TGTGCCAGCAGCTCACAGGGATATAATGAAAAACTGTTTTTT. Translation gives CASSSQGYNEKLFF.

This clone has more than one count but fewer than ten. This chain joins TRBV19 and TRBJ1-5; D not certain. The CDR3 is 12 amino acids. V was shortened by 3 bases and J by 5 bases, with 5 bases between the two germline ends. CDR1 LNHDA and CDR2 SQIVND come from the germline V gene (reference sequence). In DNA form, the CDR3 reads TGTGCCAGTAGTATGAGGGATCAGCCCCAGCATTTT. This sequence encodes CASSMRDQPQHF.

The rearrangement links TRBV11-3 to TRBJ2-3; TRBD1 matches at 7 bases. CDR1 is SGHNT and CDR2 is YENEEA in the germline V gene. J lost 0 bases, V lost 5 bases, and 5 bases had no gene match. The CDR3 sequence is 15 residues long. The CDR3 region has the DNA TGTGCCAGCAGCAACTCACAGGGGAGCACAGATACGCAGTATTTT. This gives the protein CASSNSQGSTDTQYF. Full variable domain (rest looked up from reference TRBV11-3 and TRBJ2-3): EAGVVQSPRYKIIEKKQPVAFWCNPISGHNTLYWYLQNLGQGPELLIRYENEEAVDDSQLPKDRFSAERLKGVDSTLKIQPAELGDSAVYLCASSNSQGSTDTQYFGPGTRLTVL.

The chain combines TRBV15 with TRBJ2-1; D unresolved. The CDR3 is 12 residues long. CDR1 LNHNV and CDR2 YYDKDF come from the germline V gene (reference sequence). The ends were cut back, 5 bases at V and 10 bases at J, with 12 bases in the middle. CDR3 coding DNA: TGTGCCACCAGCCCCGTGGCCCTAGAGCAGTTCTTC. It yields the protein CATSPVALEQFF. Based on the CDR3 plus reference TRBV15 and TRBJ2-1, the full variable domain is DAMVIQNPRYQVTQFGKPVTLSCSQTLNHNVMYWYQQKSSQAPKLLFHYYDKDFNNEADTPDNFQSRRPNTSFCFLDIRSPGLGDTAMYLCATSPVALEQFFGPGTRLTVL.

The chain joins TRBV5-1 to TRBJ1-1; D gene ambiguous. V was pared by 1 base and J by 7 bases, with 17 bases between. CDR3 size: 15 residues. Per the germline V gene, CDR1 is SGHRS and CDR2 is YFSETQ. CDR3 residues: CASSLQDTLMGEAFF. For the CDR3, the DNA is TGCGCCAGCAGCTTGCAAGACACCTTAATGGGTGAAGCTTTCTTT.

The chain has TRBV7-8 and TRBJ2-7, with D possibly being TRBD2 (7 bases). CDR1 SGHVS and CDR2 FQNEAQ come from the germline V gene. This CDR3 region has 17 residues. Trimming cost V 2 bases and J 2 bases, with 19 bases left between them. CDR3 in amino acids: CASSLLRQRDIAYEQYF. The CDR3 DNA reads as TGTGCCAGCAGCTTACTCCGTCAGCGGGACATCGCCTACGAGCAGTACTTC. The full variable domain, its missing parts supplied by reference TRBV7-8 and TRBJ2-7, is GAGVSQSPRYKVAKRGQDVALRCDPISGHVSLFWYQQALGQGPEFLTYFQNEAQLDKSGLPSDRFFAERPEGSVSTLKIQRTQQEDSAVYLCASSLLRQRDIAYEQYFGPGTRLTVT.

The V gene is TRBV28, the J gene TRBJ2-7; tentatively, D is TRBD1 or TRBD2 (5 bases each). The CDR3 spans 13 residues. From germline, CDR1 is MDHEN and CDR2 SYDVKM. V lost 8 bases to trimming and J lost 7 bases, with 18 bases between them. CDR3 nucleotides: TGTGCCAGCGGAGGCAGGGCTTACTATGAGCAGTACTTC. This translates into CASGGRAYYEQYF.

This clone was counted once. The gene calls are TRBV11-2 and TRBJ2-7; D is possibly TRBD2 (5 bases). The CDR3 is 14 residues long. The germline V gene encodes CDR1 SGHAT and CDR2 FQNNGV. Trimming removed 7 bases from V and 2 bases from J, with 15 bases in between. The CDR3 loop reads CASNNVEGAYEQYF. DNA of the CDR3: TGTGCCAGCAACAACGTCGAGGGTGCCTACGAGCAGTACTTC.

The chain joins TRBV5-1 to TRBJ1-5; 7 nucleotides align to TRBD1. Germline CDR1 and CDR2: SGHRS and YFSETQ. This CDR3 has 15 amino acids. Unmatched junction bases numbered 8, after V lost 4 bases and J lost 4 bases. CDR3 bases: TGCGCCAGCAGCCGCGAAGGACAGGTTAATCAGCCCCAGCATTTT. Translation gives CASSREGQVNQPQHF.